This T cell receptor (beta chain) emerged from a study of graft-versus-host responses after intestinal transplantation (dated by TCRdb to 2020 to 2022). Regarding the study in general: Multivisceral, liver-intestinal, or isolated intestinal transplants were received by the recipients. Alloreactive clones were identified by sequencing pre-transplant mixed lymphocyte reaction products and comparing them with unstimulated pre-transplant donor and recipient T cells. The cohort enrolled about two dozen intestinal transplant recipients including one retransplant, and a few patients lacking pretransplant specimens were excluded. Samples from three later patients were sequenced in-house on an Illumina MiSeq with MiXCR processing rather than by the commercial service. After intestinal transplantation, graft-versus-host and host-versus-graft alloreactive T cell clones in the graft, circulation and bone marrow were tracked using bulk TCR-beta CDR3 sequencing. Every recipient was given anti-thymocyte globulin induction, followed by roughly 3 years of maintenance tacrolimus and steroids. A peak of at least 4% donor T cells among recipient peripheral blood mononuclear cells was the definition used for donor T cell macrochimerism.

Sample time point, as interpreted from the label and publication: cells obtained before transplantation from donor or recipient. CD3+CD4+ and CD3+CD8+ populations were FACS-sorted from unstimulated pre-transplant donor and recipient cells taken from spleen or lymph nodes. To prepare the library, the immunoSEQ multiplex PCR assay was applied. For most patients, genomic DNA was isolated with the Qiagen DNeasy Blood and Tissue Kit and shipped frozen to Adaptive Biotechnologies for TCR sequencing. Adaptive Biotechnologies carried out high-throughput TCR-beta CDR3 sequencing of genomic DNA for most patients. The authors' pipeline ran thus. TCR sequencing data for approximately 19 patients were retrieved from Adaptive's ImmunoSEQ software; three other patients were processed with MiXCR and VDJtools. To correct CD4 versus CD8 sorting errors, sequences present in both subsets at a frequency ratio below 5:1 were removed. CDR3 nucleotide sequences shared between donor and recipient were removed because their origin could not be assigned. Alloreactive clones required at least 2-fold expansion over unstimulated cells and minimum CFSE-low frequency of 0.002% (template counts) or 0.001% (read counts). Clones detected in sequenced pre-transplant spleen, lymph node, or MLR CFSE-low populations of the donor or recipient were defined as mappable. Cumulative frequency of alloreactive clones was calculated as a percentage of all sequences weighted by copy number. The clones in this table, taken by TCRdb from immuneACCESS, are in-frame only. Not every clone is retained; where verified, under half of the shortfall comes from an unresolved V gene, and the cause of the rest is unknown. From that table come the V and J calls and clone size; the DNA was used to work out D and trimming. Present in this sample are approximately 80,000 clones, 70% to 90% of which were seen just once. Roughly 0.37% of the sample is taken by the ten largest.

The germline V gene provides CDR1 SGHRS and CDR2 YFSETQ. The germline V and J ends show losses of 0 bases and 3 bases respectively, and no gene match explains 6 bases of the junction. The CDR3 contains 15 residues, cysteine and phenylalanine counted. Of all the DNA, just the CDR3 is kept, 45 bases in frame from base 1. Turning to this clone: Which antigen it targets is not known. The record has no base qualities; no much larger clone is one base away.

The investigation overall reported the following: Early after transplant, declines in HvG clones were associated with peak levels of circulating GvH clones. The relatively low number and heterogeneity of intestinal transplant patients limited the conclusions. GvH clones turned up in recipient bone marrow, with some appearing earlier in ileal mucosa or blood, a pattern consistent with an intestinal mucosal origin. High GvH to HvG T cell clonal ratios were observed in the allografts of patients with donor T cell macrochimerism.

Sequenced here: unstimulated CD4+ T cells sorted from spleen or lymph node cells, sampled before intestinal transplant. Here the chain combines TRBV5-1 and TRBJ2-7, and 7 junctional nucleotides match TRBD1. The TCR was taken from a human donor who received an intestinal transplant. The CDR3: CASSLAGTASYEQYF. Here is the DNA: TGCGCCAGCAGCTTGGCCGGGACAGCCAGCTACGAGCAGTACTTC. The full variable domain, with segments outside the CDR3 supplied by the reference TRBV5-1 and TRBJ2-7 proteins, appears as KAGVTQTPRYLIKTRGQQVTLSCSPISGHRSVSWYQQTPGQGLQFLFEYFSETQRNKGNFPGRFSGRQFSNSRSEMNVSTLELGDSALYLCASSLAGTASYEQYFGPGTRLTVT.